These T cell receptor beta chains were read from a single sample in a study of blood T cell repertoires in COVID-19. Repertoires were generated with immunoSEQ multiplex PCR, while TCRdb's copy carries only in-frame clones and drops some. Of some 260,000 clones detected, around 89% appear once; the ten largest clones hold approximately 9%. Sequenced input: PBMCs or T cells enriched from blood (not recorded which). The receptors were gathered from a man aged 35 to 55 who had recovered from COVID-19. CDR3s include the opening cysteine and the closing phenylalanine or tryptophan. The D gene is left open where the match is weak. Clone size is stated in some rows and not others, as once, few, many or a class when expanded.

j_call: TRBJ2-5; v_call: TRBV11-2; clone_size: once; d_call: NA; cdr3_length: 16; cdr3_aa: CASSLGVEVNQETQYF; cdr3_nt: TGTGCCAGCAGCTTAGGGGTTGAGGTAAACCAAGAGACCCAGTACTTC
j_call: TRBJ2-3; v_call: TRBV14; clone_size: NA; d_call: NA; cdr3_length: 18; cdr3_aa: CASSQDSRTVAATDTQYF; cdr3_nt: TGTGCCAGCAGCCAAGACTCCCGGACTGTAGCCGCTACAGATACGCAGTATTTT
j_call: TRBJ2-2; v_call: TRBV6-5; clone_size: NA; d_call: NA; cdr3_length: 13; cdr3_aa: CASSYGRTGELFF; cdr3_nt: TGTGCCAGCAGTTACGGGAGAACCGGGGAGCTGTTTTTT
j_call: TRBJ2-7; v_call: TRBV7-2; clone_size: NA; d_call: NA; cdr3_length: 14; cdr3_aa: CASSSPGDSYEQYF; cdr3_nt: TGTGCCAGCAGCTCCCCGGGAGACTCCTACGAGCAGTACTTC
j_call: TRBJ2-1; v_call: TRBV7-2; clone_size: NA; d_call: TRBD1; cdr3_length: 17; cdr3_aa: CASSPWGTAYTYNEQFF; cdr3_nt: TGTGCCAGCAGCCCATGGGGGACAGCTTATACCTACAATGAGCAGTTCTTC
j_call: TRBJ1-1; v_call: TRBV9; clone_size: NA; d_call: NA; cdr3_length: 16; cdr3_aa: CASSVASRGRDTEAFF; cdr3_nt: TGTGCCAGCAGCGTGGCAAGTAGAGGGCGGGACACTGAAGCTTTCTTT
j_call: TRBJ2-3; v_call: TRBV18; clone_size: NA; d_call: NA; cdr3_length: 14; cdr3_aa: CASSPGLHRGTQYF; cdr3_nt: TGTGCCAGCTCACCAGGATTGCATCGAGGTACGCAGTATTTT
j_call: TRBJ2-5; v_call: TRBV30; clone_size: NA; d_call: TRBD2; cdr3_length: 16; cdr3_aa: CAWRTNHSGGRETQYF; cdr3_nt: TGTGCCTGGAGGACAAACCATAGCGGGGGACGAGAGACCCAGTACTTC
j_call: TRBJ2-3; v_call: TRBV5-1; clone_size: NA; d_call: NA; cdr3_length: 18; cdr3_aa: CASSLAVNTGFGPDTQYF; cdr3_nt: TGCGCCAGCAGCTTGGCCGTGAACACAGGGTTCGGTCCAGATACGCAGTATTTT
j_call: TRBJ2-1; v_call: TRBV19; clone_size: NA; d_call: TRBD2; cdr3_length: 19; cdr3_aa: CASSFMFKLAGLNNNEQFF; cdr3_nt: TGTGCCAGTAGTTTTATGTTTAAACTAGCGGGACTGAACAACAATGAGCAGTTCTTC
j_call: TRBJ2-2; v_call: TRBV9; clone_size: NA; d_call: TRBD2; cdr3_length: 16; cdr3_aa: CASSSGLAGGTGELFF; cdr3_nt: TGTGCCAGCAGTTCCGGACTAGCGGGAGGCACCGGGGAGCTGTTTTTT
j_call: TRBJ1-1; v_call: TRBV3-1/TRBV3-2; clone_size: few; d_call: NA; cdr3_length: 18; cdr3_aa: CASSQAIRRDTRDTEAFF; cdr3_nt: TGTGCCAGCAGCCAAGCCATCCGTAGGGACACGAGGGACACTGAAGCTTTCTTT